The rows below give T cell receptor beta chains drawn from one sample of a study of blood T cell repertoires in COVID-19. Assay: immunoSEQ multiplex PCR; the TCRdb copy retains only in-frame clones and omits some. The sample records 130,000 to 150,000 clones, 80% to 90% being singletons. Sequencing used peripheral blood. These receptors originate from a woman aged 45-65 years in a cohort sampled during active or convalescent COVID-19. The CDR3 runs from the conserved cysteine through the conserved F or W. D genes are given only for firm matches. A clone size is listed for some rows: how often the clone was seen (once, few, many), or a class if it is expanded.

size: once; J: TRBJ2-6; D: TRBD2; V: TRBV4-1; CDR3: CASSQDGGGNSGANVLTF; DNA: TGCGCCAGCAGCCAAGACGGCGGGGGTAACTCTGGGGCCAACGTCCTGACTTTC
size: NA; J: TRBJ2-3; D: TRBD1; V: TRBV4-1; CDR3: CASSQDPPQGATDTQYF; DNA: TGCGCCAGCAGCCAAGATCCCCCCCAGGGGGCAACAGATACGCAGTATTTT
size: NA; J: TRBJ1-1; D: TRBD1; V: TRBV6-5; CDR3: CASNPQGARTEAFF; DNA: TGTGCCAGCAACCCCCAGGGGGCGCGGACTGAAGCTTTCTTT
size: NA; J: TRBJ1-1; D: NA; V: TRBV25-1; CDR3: CASSAFGRVDTEAFF; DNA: TGTGCCAGCAGTGCCTTCGGCAGGGTGGATACTGAAGCTTTCTTT
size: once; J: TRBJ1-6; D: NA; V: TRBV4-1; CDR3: CASSQGGTLNSPLHF; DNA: TGCGCCAGCAGCCAAGGTGGCACCCTTAATTCACCCCTCCACTTT
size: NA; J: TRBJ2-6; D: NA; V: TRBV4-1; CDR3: CASSQGSGGANVLTF; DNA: TGCGCCAGCAGCCAAGGGAGTGGAGGGGCCAACGTCCTGACTTTC
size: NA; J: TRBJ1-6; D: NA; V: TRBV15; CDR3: CATSRLHLRDDNSPLHF; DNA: TGTGCCACCAGCAGACTACACCTCAGGGATGATAATTCACCCCTCCACTTT
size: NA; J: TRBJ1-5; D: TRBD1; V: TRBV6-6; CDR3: CASSPVGQGVVGNQPQHF; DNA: TGTGCCAGCAGTCCGGTGGGACAGGGGGTGGTAGGCAATCAGCCCCAGCATTTT
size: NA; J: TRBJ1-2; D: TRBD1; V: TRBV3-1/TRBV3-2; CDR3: CASSQDRWAGGGGYTF; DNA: TGTGCCAGCAGCCAAGATAGGTGGGCAGGGGGCGGCGGCTACACCTTC
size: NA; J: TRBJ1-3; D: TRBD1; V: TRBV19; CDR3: CATLDRGNGNTIYF; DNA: TGTGCCACCCTGGACAGGGGGAATGGAAACACCATATATTTT
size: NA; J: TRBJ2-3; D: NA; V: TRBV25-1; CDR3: CASSEQGISDTQYF; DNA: TGTGCCAGCAGTGAACAGGGGATTTCAGATACGCAGTATTTT
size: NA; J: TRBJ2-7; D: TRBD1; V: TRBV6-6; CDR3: CASRYLSDRVYEQYF; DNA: TGTGCCAGCAGATACTTAAGCGACAGGGTCTACGAGCAGTACTTC
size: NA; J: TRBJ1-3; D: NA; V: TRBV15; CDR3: CATSRLFSGNTIYF; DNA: TGTGCCACCAGCAGACTTTTTTCTGGAAACACCATATATTTT
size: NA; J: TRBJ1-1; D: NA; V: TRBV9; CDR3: CASSVGRKTGEAFF; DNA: TGTGCCAGCAGCGTAGGGAGAAAGACGGGTGAAGCTTTCTTT
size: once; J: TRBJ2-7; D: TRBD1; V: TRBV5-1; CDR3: CASRATTGGTEQYF; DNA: TGCGCCAGCCGCGCGACGACAGGGGGGACCGAGCAGTACTTC
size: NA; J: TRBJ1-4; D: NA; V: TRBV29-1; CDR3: CSVDDEGEKLFF; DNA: TGCAGCGTTGATGATGAGGGTGAAAAACTGTTTTTT
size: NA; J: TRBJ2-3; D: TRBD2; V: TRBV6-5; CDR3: CASKPGLAPDTQYF; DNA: TGTGCCAGCAAACCGGGACTAGCCCCAGATACGCAGTATTTT
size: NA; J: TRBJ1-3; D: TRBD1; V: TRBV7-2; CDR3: CASSPRQGGSSGNTIYF; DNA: TGTGCCAGCAGCCCCCGACAGGGGGGAAGCTCTGGAAACACCATATATTTT
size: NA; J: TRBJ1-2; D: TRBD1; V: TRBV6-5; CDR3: CASIPGGRWGYTF; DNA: TGTGCCAGCATTCCAGGGGGCAGGTGGGGCTACACCTTC
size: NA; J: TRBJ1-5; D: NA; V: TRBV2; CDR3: CASSEAGRVGQPQHF; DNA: TGTGCCAGCAGTGAAGCGGGCAGGGTGGGACAGCCCCAGCATTTT
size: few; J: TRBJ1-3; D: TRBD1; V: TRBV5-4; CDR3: CASSWTGGYSGNTIYF; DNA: TGTGCCAGCTCCTGGACAGGGGGTTACTCTGGAAACACCATATATTTT
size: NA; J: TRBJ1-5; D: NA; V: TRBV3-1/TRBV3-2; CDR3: CASSHGQFNQPQHF; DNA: TGTGCCAGCAGCCATGGACAGTTCAATCAGCCCCAGCATTTT
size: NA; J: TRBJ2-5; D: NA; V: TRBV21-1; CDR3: CASSKVKERGYQETQYF; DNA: TGTGCCAGCAGCAAAGTGAAGGAGAGGGGGTACCAAGAGACCCAGTACTTC
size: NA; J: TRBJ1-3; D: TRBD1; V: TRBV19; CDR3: CASSLGQPLPGNTIYF; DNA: TGTGCCAGTAGTCTGGGACAGCCACTTCCTGGAAACACCATATATTTT
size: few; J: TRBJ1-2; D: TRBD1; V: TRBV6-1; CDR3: CASSGMTGVVGYGYTF; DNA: TGTGCCAGCAGTGGAATGACAGGGGTGGTTGGATATGGCTACACCTTC
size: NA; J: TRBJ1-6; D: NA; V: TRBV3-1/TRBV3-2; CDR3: CASSQEAFRRGYNSPLHF; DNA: TGTGCCAGCAGCCAAGAGGCCTTCAGGAGGGGATATAATTCACCCCTCCACTTT
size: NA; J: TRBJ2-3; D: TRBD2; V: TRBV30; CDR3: CAWSGGFTQYF; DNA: TGTGCCTGGAGCGGGGGGTTTACGCAGTATTTT
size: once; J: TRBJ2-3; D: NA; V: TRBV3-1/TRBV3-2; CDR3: CASSPRPRLVGDTQYF; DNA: TGTGCCAGCAGTCCGAGACCAAGACTAGTGGGAGATACGCAGTATTTT
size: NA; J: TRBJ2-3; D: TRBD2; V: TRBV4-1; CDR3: CASSQASGGALGTQYF; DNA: TGCGCCAGCAGCCAAGCTAGCGGGGGGGCCTTGGGTACGCAGTATTTT
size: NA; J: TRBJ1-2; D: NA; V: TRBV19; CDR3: CASSPANQAGYTF; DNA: TGTGCCAGTAGTCCCGCCAACCAAGCGGGCTACACCTTC
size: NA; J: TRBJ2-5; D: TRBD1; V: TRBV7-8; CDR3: CASRWDRFQETQYF; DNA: TGTGCCAGCAGATGGGACAGGTTCCAAGAGACCCAGTACTTC
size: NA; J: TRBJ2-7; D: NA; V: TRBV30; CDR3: CAWSVGGTYEQYF; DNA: TGTGCCTGGAGTGTCGGGGGAACCTACGAGCAGTACTTC
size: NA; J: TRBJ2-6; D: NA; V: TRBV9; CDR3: CASSVVDRGSGANVLTF; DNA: TGTGCCAGCAGCGTAGTTGACCGGGGATCTGGGGCCAACGTCCTGACTTTC
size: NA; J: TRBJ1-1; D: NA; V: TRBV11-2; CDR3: CASSSRQDLNTEAFF; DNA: TGTGCCAGCAGCTCGCGACAGGACTTGAACACTGAAGCTTTCTTT
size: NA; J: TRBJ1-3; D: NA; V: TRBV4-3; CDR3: CASSQEGRRAGGNTIYF; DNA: TGCGCCAGCAGCCAAGAAGGGCGCAGGGCTGGTGGAAACACCATATATTTT
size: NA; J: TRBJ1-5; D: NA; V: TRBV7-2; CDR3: CASSWGLSNQPQHF; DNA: TGTGCCAGCAGCTGGGGACTCAGCAATCAGCCCCAGCATTTT
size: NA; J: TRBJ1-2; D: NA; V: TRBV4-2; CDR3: CASSQDRRQIYGYTF; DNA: TGTGCCAGCAGCCAAGATCGCCGACAGATCTATGGCTACACCTTC
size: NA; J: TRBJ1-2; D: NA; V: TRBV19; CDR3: CASSIAGSDNYGYTF; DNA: TGTGCCAGTAGTATTGCAGGTTCTGACAACTATGGCTACACCTTC
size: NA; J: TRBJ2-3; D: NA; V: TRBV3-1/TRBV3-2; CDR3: CASSQAPRQQTQYF; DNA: TGTGCCAGCAGCCAAGCTCCTAGGCAGCAGACGCAGTATTTT
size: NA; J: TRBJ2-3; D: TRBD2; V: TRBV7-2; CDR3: CASSWERGTSTDTQYF; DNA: TGTGCCAGCAGCTGGGAGCGGGGAACTAGCACAGATACGCAGTATTTT
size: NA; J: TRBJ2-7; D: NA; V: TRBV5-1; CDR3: CASSLVGTPAAQQYF; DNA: TGCGCCAGCAGCTTGGTCGGGACACCGGCGGCTCAGCAGTACTTC
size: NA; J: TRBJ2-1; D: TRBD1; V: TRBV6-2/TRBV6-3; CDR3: CASSHRDRTSYNEQFF; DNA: TGTGCCAGCAGTCACCGGGACAGGACCTCCTACAATGAGCAGTTCTTC
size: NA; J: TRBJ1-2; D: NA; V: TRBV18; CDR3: CASSGGDVYTF; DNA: TGTGCCAGCTCGGGAGGGGATGTCTACACCTTC
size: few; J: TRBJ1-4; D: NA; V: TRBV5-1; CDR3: CASSLFGQPEEKLFF; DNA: TGCGCCAGCAGCTTGTTTGGACAGCCAGAAGAAAAACTGTTTTTT
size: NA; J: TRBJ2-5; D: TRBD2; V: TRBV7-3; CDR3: CASSTSGGHQETQYF; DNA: TGTGCCAGCAGCACTAGCGGGGGGCACCAAGAGACCCAGTACTTC
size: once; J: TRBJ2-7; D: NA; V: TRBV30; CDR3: CASSQGGEVPAQYF; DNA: TGTGCCTCGTCGCAAGGCGGGGAGGTACCTGCGCAGTACTTC
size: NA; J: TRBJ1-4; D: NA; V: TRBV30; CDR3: CAWSVAAMREKLFF; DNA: TGTGCCTGGAGTGTGGCGGCTATGAGGGAAAAACTGTTTTTT
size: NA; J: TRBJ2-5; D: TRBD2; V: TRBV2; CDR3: CASSERAGGPETQYF; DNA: TGTGCCAGCAGTGAACGAGCGGGGGGGCCGGAGACCCAGTACTTC
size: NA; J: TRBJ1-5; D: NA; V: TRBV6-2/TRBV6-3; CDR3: CASSYYRNQPQHF; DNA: TGTGCCAGCAGTTACTACAGAAATCAGCCCCAGCATTTT
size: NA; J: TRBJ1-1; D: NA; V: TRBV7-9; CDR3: CASSLGLDTEAFF; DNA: TGTGCCAGCAGCTTGGGGCTCGACACTGAAGCTTTCTTT
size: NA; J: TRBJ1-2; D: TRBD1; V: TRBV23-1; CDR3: CASSHPDRVEGYTF; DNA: TGCGCCAGCAGTCACCCGGACAGGGTTGAGGGCTACACCTTC
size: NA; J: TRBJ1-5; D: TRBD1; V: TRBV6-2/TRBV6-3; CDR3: CASSPDRDVAWPQHF; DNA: TGTGCCAGCAGTCCAGACAGGGACGTGGCCTGGCCCCAGCATTTT
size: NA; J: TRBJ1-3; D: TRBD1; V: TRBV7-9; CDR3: CASSRTGGNTIYF; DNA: TGTGCCAGCAGCAGGACAGGTGGAAACACCATATATTTT
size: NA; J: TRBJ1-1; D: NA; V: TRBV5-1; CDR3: CASSFQNTEAFF; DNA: TGCGCCAGCAGCTTTCAAAACACTGAAGCTTTCTTT
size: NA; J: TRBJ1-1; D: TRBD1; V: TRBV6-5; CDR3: CASRETGSRTEAFF; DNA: TGTGCCAGCAGGGAGACAGGGAGTCGAACTGAAGCTTTCTTT
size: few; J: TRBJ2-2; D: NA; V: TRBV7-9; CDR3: CASIPGRNTGELFF; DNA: TGTGCCAGCATACCAGGTAGAAACACCGGGGAGCTGTTTTTT
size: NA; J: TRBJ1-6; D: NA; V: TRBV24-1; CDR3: CATSDTARGNSPLHF; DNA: TGTGCCACCAGTGACACGGCAAGGGGTAATTCACCCCTCCACTTT